Each of the 13 T cell receptor beta chains below was sequenced from the same sample in a study of OX40 agonist ivuxolimab in advanced cancers. Clones were read by immunoSEQ multiplex PCR, and TCRdb kept only the in-frame ones, dropping some. The table has 70,000 or so clones, 90% seen once. The sequences come from CD4+ or CD8+ T cells sorted from blood, collected in a trial of the OX40 agonist ivuxolimab. All receptors derive from an adult with an advanced solid tumor such as melanoma, head and neck, liver or kidney cancer.

The chain combines TRBV28 with TRBJ2-3; 9 bases are shared with TRBD2. Per the germline V gene, CDR1 is MDHEN and CDR2 is SYDVKM. CDR3 size: 16 residues. With V trimmed by 4 bases and J by 3 bases, 8 bases remained unmatched. CDR3 sequence (DNA): TGTGCCAGCAGTTCCCCTGGCGGGAGGGGGACAGATACGCAGTATTTT. Its translation is CASSSPGGRGTDTQYF.

J is TRBJ2-7 and V is TRBV7-2, with 9 bases that match TRBD1. This CDR3 spans 15 amino acids. Trimming at V came to 1 base and at J to 3 bases, leaving 4 bases not matched to a gene. Germline V lookup: CDR1 SGHTA, CDR2 FQGNSA. The CDR3 is CASSLDRGHIYEQYF. In DNA, the CDR3 is TGTGCCAGCAGCTTAGACAGGGGGCACATCTACGAGCAGTACTTC.

This clone was counted once. This chain connects TRBV15 to TRBJ2-2; 7 nucleotides agree with TRBD2. The germline V gene encodes CDR1 LNHNV and CDR2 YYDKDF (reference sequence). The CDR3 loop spans 14 amino acids. V shed 5 bases, J shed 6 bases, and the junction held 6 bases outside the gene matches. CDR3 amino acids: CATSGWTSSGELFF. Written as DNA, the CDR3 is TGTGCCACCAGCGGGTGGACTAGTTCCGGGGAGCTGTTTTTT. Together with reference TRBV15 and TRBJ2-2, the CDR3 gives the full variable domain: DAMVIQNPRYQVTQFGKPVTLSCSQTLNHNVMYWYQQKSSQAPKLLFHYYDKDFNNEADTPDNFQSRRPNTSFCFLDIRSPGLGDTAMYLCATSGWTSSGELFFGEGSRLTVL.

The CDR3 sequence: CASLGGAEQYF. CDR3 bases: TGTGCCAGCCTAGGGGGAGCCGAGCAGTACTTC. This sequence joins TRBV6-6 and TRBJ2-7; D might be TRBD1 (6 bases). The V end lost 8 bases, the J end lost 6 bases, and 11 bases lay between the germline ends. Germline V CDR1 and CDR2: MNHNY, SVGAGI (reference sequence). The CDR3 extends over 11 amino acids.

On this clone: A junction end diverges from the germline sequence, so it may reflect a read error. The rearrangement links TRBV2 to TRBJ2-2; D gene unclear. Germline V gene lookup returns CDR1 SNHLY and CDR2 FYNNEI. This CDR3 comprises 16 residues. The CDR3 DNA is TGTGCCAGCAGAGAGGATCGAGGCGTGAACACTGGGGAGCTGTTTTTT. The encoded protein is CASREDRGVNTGELFF.

The chain combines TRBV19 with TRBJ1-1; D is undetermined. CDR1 and CDR2 from the germline V gene are LNHDA and SQIVND (reference sequence). The CDR3 totals 13 residues. With 4 bases removed from V and 7 bases from J, the gap between germline ends came to 13 bases. The CDR3 bases are TGTGCCAGTAGTAAAAGGTCCGTGAGTGAAGCTTTCTTT. As protein: CASSKRSVSEAFF.

As DNA, the CDR3 is TGTGCCAGCAAGGGGGGGACTAGCGGAGATACGCAGTATTTT. Amino acids: CASKGGTSGDTQYF. The V and J genes are TRBV2 and TRBJ2-3, with TRBD2 matching 11 bases. The CDR3 has 14 amino acids. Germline CDR1 SNHLY, CDR2 FYNNEI. V was clipped by 7 bases and J by 5 bases; unmatched bases: 5.

This clone was detected once. Other DNA sequences in this specimen translate into the identical CDR3. In DNA form, the CDR3 reads TGTGCCAGCAGCCCCACTAGCGGGTCCTACGAGCAGTACTTC. This translates into CASSPTSGSYEQYF. The chain has TRBV7-3 and TRBJ2-7, with 9 bases that match TRBD2. J lost 1 base, V lost 5 bases, and 3 bases had no gene match. The V gene's germline CDR1 is SGHTA and CDR2 FQGTGA. The CDR3 consists of 14 residues.

V is TRBV6-1 and J is TRBJ2-1, with TRBD2 matching 7 bases. Germline loops: CDR1 MNHNS, CDR2 SASEGT. J gave up 13 bases and V 4 bases, and 28 bases lay outside the gene matches. This CDR3 region has 19 residues. CDR3 region: CASSAGGSTGAIPTMRQFF. DNA of the CDR3: TGTGCCAGCAGTGCGGGGGGAAGTACCGGAGCAATCCCCACAATGCGACAGTTCTTC.

The rearrangement links TRBV7-2 to TRBJ2-7, with D possibly being TRBD1 (6 bases). The length of the CDR3 is 12 residues. CDR1 and CDR2 from the germline V gene are SGHTA and FQGNSA. V lost 6 bases to trimming and J lost 6 bases, with 12 bases between them. The CDR3 bases are TGTGCCAGCAGTACTGACAGGCGCGAGCAGTACTTC. This translates into CASSTDRREQYF.

V is TRBV2 and J is TRBJ1-6; 10 positions match TRBD1. Trimming at V came to 2 bases and at J to 9 bases, leaving 4 bases not matched to a gene. This CDR3 spans 15 amino acids. The germline V gene has CDR1 SNHLY and CDR2 FYNNEI. The CDR3 loop reads CASSESGQGTSPLHF. Written as DNA, the CDR3 is TGTGCCAGCAGTGAATCGGGACAGGGGACTTCACCCCTCCACTTT.

This chain's CDR3 is CASSPPVRTLNTEAFF. CDR3 in DNA: TGTGCCAGCTCACCACCGGTGCGTACCCTGAACACTGAAGCTTTCTTT. The gene calls are TRBV18 and TRBJ1-1; the D is unclear. The germline V gene has CDR1 KGHSH and CDR2 LQKENI. The CDR3 extends over 16 amino acids. V lost 0 bases and J 0 bases, leaving 11 bases between the germline ends.

J is TRBJ2-6 and V is TRBV5-1; 9 nucleotides match TRBD1. The V and J ends lost 4 bases and 0 bases, in that order; junction bases with no gene match: 5. The CDR3 spans 17 residues. Germline V gene lookup returns CDR1 SGHRS and CDR2 YFSETQ. CDR3: CASSPGQGRSGANVLTF. The DNA for the CDR3 is TGCGCCAGCAGCCCGGGACAGGGCCGCTCTGGGGCCAACGTCCTGACTTTC.